The 26 T cell receptor beta chains listed next were all sequenced from one sample in a study of shared clonotypes between healthy human individuals. Selected positively for CCR7 and CD45RO-negative, naive CD8 cells excluded terminally differentiated effector memory CD45RA+ cells. TCRdb keeps only in-frame clones here, not all; method: immunoSEQ multiplex PCR. Of roughly 590,000 clones in the sample, 95% to 96% were seen once. The sample consisted of naive CD8+ T cells sorted from blood. These receptors all stem from a woman aged 25 to 45 in good health.

The chain joins TRBV2 to TRBJ2-1; D is possibly TRBD1 (6 bases). V was clipped by 2 bases and J by 15 bases, with 26 bases between them. Per germline, CDR1 SNHLY and CDR2 FYNNEI. This CDR3 comprises 16 residues. CDR3 nucleotide sequence: TGTGCCAGCAGTGAAAGGGGGAACGCCAAGTGGGGTTTAGGGTTCTTC. It translates to CASSERGNAKWGLGFF.

The chain employs TRBV27 and TRBJ2-1; D not resolved. CDR3 size: 13 residues. Trimming shortened V by 3 bases and J by 8 bases, and 11 bases separated the two germline ends. CDR1 is MNHEY and CDR2 is SMNVEV in the germline V gene (reference sequence). The CDR3 DNA follows: TGTGCCAGCAGTTTTTTGGGGTCAGATGAGCAGTTCTTC. Its translation is CASSFLGSDEQFF.

This clone was counted a single time. This chain uses TRBV2 with TRBJ2-3; 10 positions agree with TRBD2. The CDR3 sequence is 15 residues long. Germline-derived CDR1 and CDR2 are SNHLY and FYNNEI. Losses at the gene ends were 10 bases for V and 7 bases for J; bases not matched to a gene: 14. This CDR3 is CATVYLAGVENTQYF. The CDR3 DNA follows: TGTGCCACCGTATACCTAGCGGGAGTTGAGAATACGCAGTATTTT.

The V gene is TRBV6-4, the J gene TRBJ2-1, with 11 bases fitting TRBD1. After removal of 6 bases from V and 0 bases from J, the junction contained 4 bases not matched to a gene. Germline V CDR1 and CDR2: MRHNA, SNTAGT. CDR3 length: 16 residues. DNA of the CDR3: TGTGCCAGCAGATACGGGACAGGGGGCTCCTACAATGAGCAGTTCTTC. This gives the protein CASRYGTGGSYNEQFF.

The chain links TRBV5-4 to TRBJ2-7; D is unclear. Germline CDR1 is SGHNT and CDR2 is YYREEE (reference sequence). The CDR3 covers 15 residues. Deletions cut 0 bases from V and 2 bases from J, with 12 bases between. The CDR3 DNA is TGTGCCAGCAGCTTGGAGCCCCTAAGGACCTACGAGCAGTACTTC. It translates to CASSLEPLRTYEQYF. Filled out from reference TRBV5-4 and TRBJ2-7, the complete variable domain reads ETGVTQSPTHLIKTRGQQVTLRCSSQSGHNTVSWYQQALGQGPQFIFQYYREEENGRGNFPPRFSGLQFPNYSSELNVNALELDDSALYLCASSLEPLRTYEQYFGPGTRLTVT.

The rearrangement links TRBV2 to TRBJ2-1; TRBD2 is a possible D gene (5 bases). Germline loops: CDR1 SNHLY, CDR2 FYNNEI. The CDR3 sequence is 14 residues long. Trimming stripped 7 bases from V and 1 base from J, with 11 bases between. The CDR3 sequence: CASKWETSYNEQFF. CDR3 nucleotides: TGTGCCAGCAAGTGGGAGACATCCTACAATGAGCAGTTCTTC.

This chain connects TRBV7-9 to TRBJ2-3; unclear D gene. Per germline, CDR1 SEHNR and CDR2 FQNEAQ (reference sequence). CDR3 length: 12 amino acids. The V and J ends lost 7 bases and 7 bases respectively, with 12 bases between them. This chain's CDR3 is CASKQPTNTQYF. The CDR3 region has the DNA TGTGCCAGCAAACAGCCCACGAATACGCAGTATTTT.

The chain links TRBV13 to TRBJ2-1; 9 bases are a match to TRBD2. Germline-derived CDR1 and CDR2 are PRHDT and FYEKMQ (reference sequence). Trimming cost V 0 bases and J 4 bases; bases outside gene matches: 1. This CDR3 contains 15 residues. CDR3 sequence: CASSLGAGGYNEQFF. The CDR3 DNA is TGTGCCAGCAGCTTAGGGGCGGGAGGGTACAATGAGCAGTTCTTC.

This clone has only one observation. This rearrangement joins TRBV19 to TRBJ2-7, with D unresolved. V was shortened by 4 bases and J by 3 bases, with 16 bases between the two germline ends. The CDR3 spans 15 residues. Germline V gene sequence: CDR1 LNHDA, CDR2 SQIVND (reference sequence). The CDR3 protein is CASSTSIINRYEQYF. In DNA form, the CDR3 reads TGTGCCAGTAGTACCTCTATAATAAACCGCTACGAGCAGTACTTC.

This chain's CDR3 is CASSLAGASYEQYF. CDR3 in DNA: TGTGCCAGCAGCTTAGCGGGAGCTTCCTACGAGCAGTACTTC. The chain is built from TRBV13 and TRBJ2-7, with D tentatively TRBD2 (6 bases). CDR1 PRHDT and CDR2 FYEKMQ come from the germline V gene (reference sequence). The CDR3 extends over 14 amino acids. Trimming removed 1 base at V and 1 base at J, with 8 bases between.

The CDR3: CASSFRLDTQYF. The CDR3, as DNA: TGTGCCAGCAGTTTTCGGCTAGATACGCAGTATTTT. The J gene is TRBJ2-3, the V gene TRBV27; D is unresolved. V was shortened by 3 bases and J by 5 bases, with 6 bases between the two germline ends. The CDR3 totals 12 residues. The germline gives CDR1 MNHEY, CDR2 SMNVEV (reference sequence).

The gene calls are TRBV2 and TRBJ1-1; 9 bases line up with TRBD1. With 8 bases clipped from V and 5 bases from J, the junction kept 9 bases outside the gene matches. The germline V gene encodes CDR1 SNHLY and CDR2 FYNNEI. This CDR3 has 14 residues. The CDR3 DNA sequence: TGTGCCAGCGGACAGGACAGGGGAATTACTGAAGCTTTCTTT. Protein sequence: CASGQDRGITEAFF.

V usage is TRBV7-9 and J usage is TRBJ2-7; 7 bases are a match to TRBD2. Per the germline V gene, CDR1 is SEHNR and CDR2 is FQNEAQ (reference sequence). J lost 1 base, V lost 5 bases, and 8 bases had no gene match. The CDR3 is made up of 15 amino acids. CDR3 sequence: CASSTSSGGSYEQYF. The CDR3, as DNA: TGTGCCAGCAGCACCTCTAGCGGAGGATCCTACGAGCAGTACTTC.

V usage is TRBV6-5 and J usage is TRBJ2-5; TRBD2 aligns across 8 bases. Germline V gene lookup returns CDR1 MNHEY and CDR2 SVGAGI. The CDR3 is 15 residues long. The V and J ends lost 3 bases and 4 bases, in that order; junction bases with no gene match: 7. In DNA, the CDR3 is TGTGCCAGCAGTTATCGGCTAGCGGGCTTAGAGACCCAGTACTTC. This translates into CASSYRLAGLETQYF.

The chain combines TRBV2 with TRBJ2-5, with 7 bases lining up with TRBD1. The V and J ends lost 6 bases and 0 bases, in that order; junction bases with no gene match: 7. CDR1 is SNHLY and CDR2 is FYNNEI in the germline V gene. The CDR3 has 15 residues. CDR3 nucleotides: TGTGCCAGCAGAGCCGGGACAGAAAACCAAGAGACCCAGTACTTC. This sequence encodes CASRAGTENQETQYF.

The chain carries TRBV4-2 and TRBJ2-1; D tentatively reads TRBD1 or TRBD2 (5 bases each). Deletions cut 1 base from V and 3 bases from J, with 10 bases between. Germline CDR1 reads LGHNA; CDR2 reads YNFKEQ. This CDR3 is built from 15 residues. The CDR3 is CASSQAGTNYNEQFF. The CDR3 bases are TGTGCCAGCAGCCAAGCCGGGACGAACTACAATGAGCAGTTCTTC.

The chain has TRBV7-9 and TRBJ2-7; 9 bases line up with TRBD1. Germline assignment: CDR1 SEHNR and CDR2 FQNEAQ (reference sequence). This CDR3 has 15 residues. The junction had 12 bases not matched to a gene; V was cut back by 5 bases and J by 7 bases. The CDR3: CASSGIPGQGREQYF. The CDR3 nucleotides are TGTGCCAGCAGCGGAATCCCGGGACAGGGTAGAGAGCAGTACTTC.

The rearrangement uses TRBV7-8 and TRBJ2-5; the match to TRBD2 covers 7 bases. The germline V gene encodes CDR1 SGHVS and CDR2 FQNEAQ. The CDR3 extends over 15 amino acids. J lost 2 bases, V lost 5 bases, and 8 bases had no gene match. The CDR3 coding sequence is TGTGCCAGCAGCCCCCCGGGAGGAGCACAAGAGACCCAGTACTTC. Protein: CASSPPGGAQETQYF.

The gene calls are TRBV10-2 and TRBJ1-5, with no clear D. Trimming stripped 3 bases from V and 0 bases from J, with 18 bases between. The CDR3 spans 18 residues. The germline CDR1 and CDR2 sequences are WSHSY and SAAADI. CDR3 loop: CASSEQGGRESSNQPQHF. CDR3 in DNA: TGCGCCAGCAGTGAACAAGGAGGGAGGGAGAGTAGCAATCAGCCCCAGCATTTT.

Of note for this clone: This specimen includes other DNA sequences encoding the same CDR3. V usage is TRBV27 and J usage is TRBJ2-7; D might be TRBD1 or TRBD2, each matching 5 bases. V was cut by 3 bases and J by 0 bases, with 9 bases left in between. Germline-derived CDR1 and CDR2 are MNHEY and SMNVEV (reference sequence). The CDR3 runs 14 residues. The CDR3 loop reads CASSFGTSSYEQYF. The CDR3 DNA reads TGTGCCAGCAGTTTCGGGACGAGCTCCTACGAGCAGTACTTC.

The rearrangement links TRBV7-2 to TRBJ1-1; D remains unclear. Trimming cost V 2 bases and J 0 bases, with 19 bases left between them. Looked up from germline, CDR1 is SGHTA and CDR2 is FQGNSA. This CDR3 has 18 residues. CDR3 sequence reads: CASSLSWSLPDLNTEAFF. In DNA, the CDR3 is TGTGCCAGCAGCTTAAGTTGGTCACTACCGGATTTGAACACTGAAGCTTTCTTT.

The chain has TRBV28 and TRBJ2-3; D gene unclear. CDR1 and CDR2 (germline): MDHEN, SYDVKM. CDR3 length equals 14 residues. V lost 1 base to trimming and J lost 5 bases, with 10 bases between them. The CDR3: CASSLSPSVDTQYF. The DNA for the CDR3 is TGTGCCAGCAGTTTATCCCCTTCAGTAGATACGCAGTATTTT. The full variable domain, with the rest looked up from reference TRBV28 and TRBJ2-3, is DVKVTQSSRYLVKRTGEKVFLECVQDMDHENMFWYRQDPGLGLRLIYFSYDVKMKEKGDIPEGYSVSREKKERFSLILESASTNQTSMYLCASSLSPSVDTQYFGPGTRLTVL.

This chain joins TRBV29-1 and TRBJ2-1, with 8 bases that match TRBD2. The germline gives CDR1 SQVTM, CDR2 ANQGSEA. The CDR3 extends over 14 amino acids. V was clipped by 5 bases and J by 7 bases; unmatched bases: 10. Here the CDR3 DNA reads TGCAGCGTTTCGGAGCGGGAGACGTGGAATGAGCAGTTCTTC. Encoded protein: CSVSERETWNEQFF.

The gene calls are TRBV20-1 and TRBJ2-3; unclear D gene. The V and J ends lost 3 bases and 6 bases respectively, with 4 bases between them. Germline lookup yields CDR1 DFQATT and CDR2 SNEGSKA (reference sequence). This CDR3 is 10 amino acids long. The CDR3 nucleotides read TGCAGTGCTAGTATCGATACGCAGTATTTT. Residues: CSASIDTQYF.

The chain couples TRBV5-1 to TRBJ2-7; D is unresolved. The CDR3 is 16 amino acids. Deletions cut 0 bases from V and 5 bases from J, with 18 bases between. Per the germline V gene, CDR1 is SGHRS and CDR2 is YFSETQ. This CDR3 is CASSLAGLRVENEQYF. The DNA of the CDR3 is TGCGCCAGCAGCTTGGCCGGTCTAAGGGTCGAGAACGAGCAGTACTTC.

The rearrangement links TRBV9 to TRBJ1-1; D remains ambiguous. Trimming pared 0 bases from V and 6 bases from J, leaving 12 bases between. The CDR3 consists of 14 residues. Germline V gene data show CDR1 as SGDLS and CDR2 as YYNGEE. CDR3 loop: CASSVGGVFAEAFF. For the CDR3, the DNA is TGTGCCAGCAGCGTAGGAGGCGTGTTCGCTGAAGCTTTCTTT.